This T cell receptor (beta chain) was obtained from a study of cytomegalovirus exposure and HLA in healthy donors. General study results and limits: A later analysis showed that HLA-associated TCR beta chains had undergone more clonal expansion than equally common others. TCR beta V- and J-gene trimming was later associated with a missense DCLRE1C variant.

CDR1 and CDR2 from the germline V gene are MNHEY and SMNVEV (reference sequence). CDR3 size: 14 residues. Trimming cost V 1 base and J 5 bases, with 12 bases left between them. Notes on this clone: The antigen remains undetermined.

PCR amplification relied on 60 Vbeta primers (plus 13 Jbeta primers). Assay used: immunoSEQ multiplex PCR; TCRdb lists only in-frame clones, some missing. Among 140,000 to 150,000 clones listed, roughly 72% were seen once. This clonotype originated in a man aged 40-50 years in good health and CMV-seronegative. The rearrangement links TRBV27 to TRBJ2-7; tentative D call: TRBD1 (7 bases). The sample comprised PBMCs. This CDR3 is CASSLWAGGNEQYF. In nucleotides, the CDR3 is TGTGCCAGCAGTTTATGGGCAGGGGGGAACGAGCAGTACTTC.